One sample yielded the 15 T cell receptor beta chains listed below, sequenced in a study of siplizumab effects on memory and regulatory T cells. Some clones are missing from TCRdb's copy, which holds only in-frame ones; the method was immunoSEQ multiplex PCR. The table includes about 87,000 clones, 75% to 90% detected once. Sequencing was done on a sample of CD4+ T cells sorted from blood. The receptors were sampled from a human donor in good health.

This clone is a singleton in its sample. The chain has TRBV11-1 and TRBJ2-7, with a tentative D call TRBD1 (5 bases). Germline CDR1 reads SGHAT; CDR2 reads FQDESV (reference sequence). This CDR3 is built from 13 residues. Trimming took off 3 bases at V and 1 base at J, with 7 bases between the two ends. CDR3 in DNA: TGTGCCAGCAGCTTTAGGGGTTCCTACGAGCAGTACTTC. Protein product: CASSFRGSYEQYF.

This clone showed up just a few times. This chain links TRBV5-5 with TRBJ2-1; tentatively, D is TRBD2 (5 bases). The germline V gene encodes CDR1 SGHKS and CDR2 YYEKEE (reference sequence). The length of the CDR3 is 12 residues. The germline V and J ends were trimmed by 4 bases and 9 bases, with 11 bases remaining between them. For the CDR3, the DNA is TGTGCCAGCAGCCCCGACTATGCTGAGCAGTTCTTC. It yields the protein CASSPDYAEQFF.

The V call is TRBV28, the J call TRBJ1-1; D gene unclear. This CDR3 is built from 13 residues. Germline V gene data show CDR1 as MDHEN and CDR2 as SYDVKM. Trimming pared 5 bases from V and 1 base from J, leaving 8 bases between. DNA of the CDR3: TGTGCCAGCAGTCTTATAGAGAACACTGAAGCTTTCTTT. Residues: CASSLIENTEAFF. Together with reference TRBV28 and TRBJ1-1, the CDR3 gives the full variable domain: DVKVTQSSRYLVKRTGEKVFLECVQDMDHENMFWYRQDPGLGLRLIYFSYDVKMKEKGDIPEGYSVSREKKERFSLILESASTNQTSMYLCASSLIENTEAFFGQGTRLTVV.

V and J are TRBV19 and TRBJ1-2, with no clear D. CDR3 length: 12 amino acids. CDR1 is LNHDA, CDR2 SQIVND, per germline (reference sequence). Trimming left V 8 bases short and J 6 bases short, with 13 bases between. The DNA for the CDR3 is TGTGCCAGTCTACAAAGGGAAGATGGCTACACCTTC. This sequence encodes CASLQREDGYTF. Full variable domain (remainder filled in from reference TRBV19 and TRBJ1-2): DGGITQSPKYLFRKEGQNVTLSCEQNLNHDAMYWYRQDPGQGLRLIYYSQIVNDFQKGDIAEGYSVSREKKESFPLTVTSAQKNPTAFYLCASLQREDGYTFGSGTRLTVV.

The chain combines TRBV30 with TRBJ1-1; D gene uncertain. The CDR3 has 12 residues. V was cut by 3 bases and J by 3 bases, with 8 bases left in between. CDR1 is GTSNPN, CDR2 SVGIG, per germline (reference sequence). CDR3 in amino acids: CAWRADYTEAFF. DNA for the CDR3: TGTGCCTGGAGAGCCGATTACACTGAAGCTTTCTTT.

The chain carries TRBV4-2 and TRBJ2-7, with 11 bases matching TRBD2. The CDR3 extends over 20 amino acids. Germline V gene lookup returns CDR1 LGHNA and CDR2 YNFKEQ. With V trimmed by 0 bases and J by 4 bases, 17 bases remained unmatched. Here the CDR3 reads CASSQDLQGLAGGFPYEQYF. DNA of the CDR3: TGTGCCAGCAGCCAAGATTTGCAGGGTCTAGCGGGAGGATTCCCTTACGAGCAGTACTTC.

The chain couples TRBV29-1 to TRBJ2-7; tentative D call: TRBD1 (7 bases). This CDR3 has 13 residues. Looked up from germline, CDR1 is SQVTM and CDR2 is ANQGSEA. V shed 0 bases and J shed 5 bases, with 11 bases lying between them. CDR3 coding DNA: TGCAGCGTTGAAGATCAGGGGGGCCACGAGCAGTACTTC. Its translation is CSVEDQGGHEQYF.

This rearrangement joins TRBV7-9 to TRBJ2-1; TRBD2 might be the D (6 bases). The germline gives CDR1 SEHNR, CDR2 FQNEAQ (reference sequence). The CDR3 consists of 11 residues. Trimming shortened V by 5 bases and J by 10 bases, and 9 bases separated the two germline ends. The CDR3 sequence: CASSRRGEQFF. The CDR3, as DNA: TGTGCCAGCAGCCGGAGGGGCGAGCAGTTCTTC.

The V and J genes are TRBV2 and TRBJ2-1, with TRBD2 identical over 7 bases. Trimming cost V 7 bases and J 5 bases; bases outside gene matches: 11. The CDR3 runs 15 residues. CDR1 SNHLY and CDR2 FYNNEI come from the germline V gene. CDR3 residues: CASTSTGGGHNEQFF. The CDR3 DNA follows: TGTGCCAGCACTTCTACGGGGGGAGGGCACAATGAGCAGTTCTTC.

CDR3 residues: CASSVRTSGSWSEQFF. The CDR3 nucleotides are TGTGCCAGCAGCGTGAGGACTAGCGGGAGTTGGAGTGAGCAGTTCTTC. The V call is TRBV9, the J call TRBJ2-1; 13 bases agree with TRBD2. Germline values: CDR1 SGDLS, CDR2 YYNGEE. The V and J ends lost 2 bases and 9 bases, in that order; junction bases with no gene match: 8. The CDR3 consists of 16 residues.

This chain uses TRBV30 with TRBJ2-5, with 9 bases lining up with TRBD1. After removal of 0 bases from V and 5 bases from J, the junction contained 7 bases not matched to a gene. CDR1 is GTSNPN and CDR2 is SVGIG in the germline V gene (reference sequence). The CDR3 runs 15 residues. CDR3 loop: CAWSVPTGGWETQYF. DNA for the CDR3: TGTGCCTGGAGTGTACCTACAGGGGGCTGGGAGACCCAGTACTTC.

This clone was counted a single time. The chain couples TRBV7-2 to TRBJ1-3; D gene unclear. Per the germline V gene, CDR1 is SGHTA and CDR2 is FQGNSA. The CDR3 has 16 residues. V gave up 1 base and J gave up 0 bases, with 10 bases separating them. The CDR3 loop is CASSLGTPRSGNTIYF. CDR3 DNA: TGTGCCAGCAGCTTAGGGACTCCCCGCTCTGGAAACACCATATATTTT.

In its sample, this clone was seen once. The gene calls are TRBV11-2 and TRBJ1-2; a weak D match, TRBD1 (6 bases). The CDR3 runs 15 residues. Germline loops: CDR1 SGHAT, CDR2 FQNNGV. The V gene lost 1 base and the J gene lost 3 bases, with 12 bases spanning the gap. The CDR3 sequence is CASSLAGGAHYGYTF. CDR3 DNA: TGTGCCAGCAGCTTAGCGGGGGGCGCTCACTATGGCTACACCTTC.

The chain couples TRBV7-9 to TRBJ1-1; D is possibly TRBD1 (6 bases). Germline V CDR1 and CDR2: SEHNR, FQNEAQ (reference sequence). Trimming removed 0 bases from V and 6 bases from J, with 8 bases in between. There are 13 residues in the CDR3. The CDR3 spells CASSLAGAPEAFF. CDR3 bases: TGTGCCAGCAGCTTAGCGGGGGCCCCTGAAGCTTTCTTT.

This clone was detected ten times or more. This chain links TRBV5-4 with TRBJ2-7; TRBD1 agrees at 9 bases. Germline V gene sequence: CDR1 SGHNT, CDR2 YYREEE (reference sequence). V shed 1 base, J shed 5 bases, and the junction held 10 bases outside the gene matches. CDR3 length equals 16 residues. CDR3 nucleotides: TGTGCCAGCAGCTTGCCCGTGGGGACAGGGCTCGACGAGCAGTACTTC. Residues: CASSLPVGTGLDEQYF.